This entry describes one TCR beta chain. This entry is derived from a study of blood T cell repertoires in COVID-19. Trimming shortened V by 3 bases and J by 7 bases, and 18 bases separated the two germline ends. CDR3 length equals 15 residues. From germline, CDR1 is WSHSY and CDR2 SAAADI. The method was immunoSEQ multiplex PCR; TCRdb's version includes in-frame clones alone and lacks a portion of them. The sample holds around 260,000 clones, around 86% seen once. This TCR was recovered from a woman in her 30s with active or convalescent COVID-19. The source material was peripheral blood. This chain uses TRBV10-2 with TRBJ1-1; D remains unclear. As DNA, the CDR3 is TGCGCCAGCAGTGAAAGGACTGAAGACTTACGTGAAGCTTTCTTT. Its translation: CASSERTEDLREAFF.